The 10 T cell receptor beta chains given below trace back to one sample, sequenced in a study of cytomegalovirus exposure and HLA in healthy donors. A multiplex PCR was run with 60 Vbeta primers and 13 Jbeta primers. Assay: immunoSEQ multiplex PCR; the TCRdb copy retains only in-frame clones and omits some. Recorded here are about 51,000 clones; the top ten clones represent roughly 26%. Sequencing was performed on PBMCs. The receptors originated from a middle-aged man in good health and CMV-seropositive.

As DNA, the CDR3 is TGTGCCAGCATCAGCGGGATTAGCACAGATACGCAGTATTTT. This encodes CASISGISTDTQYF. The V gene is TRBV2, the J gene TRBJ2-3, with 7 bases identical to TRBD2. CDR3 length: 14 amino acids. Germline V gene lookup returns CDR1 SNHLY and CDR2 FYNNEI. The V gene end was trimmed by 7 bases and the J gene end by 0 bases; junction bases not matched to a gene: 4.

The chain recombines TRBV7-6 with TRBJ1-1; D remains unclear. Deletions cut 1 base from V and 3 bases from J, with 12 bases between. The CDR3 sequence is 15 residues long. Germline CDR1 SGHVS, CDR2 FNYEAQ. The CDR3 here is CASSLGREGDTEAFF. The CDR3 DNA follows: TGTGCCAGCAGCTTAGGGCGGGAGGGAGACACTGAAGCTTTCTTT.

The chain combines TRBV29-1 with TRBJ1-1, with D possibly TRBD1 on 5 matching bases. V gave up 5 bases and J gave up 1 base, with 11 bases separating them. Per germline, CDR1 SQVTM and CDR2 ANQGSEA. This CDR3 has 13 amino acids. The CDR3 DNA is TGCAGCGTTACCCGGGGGGGGAACACTGAAGCTTTCTTT. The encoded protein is CSVTRGGNTEAFF.

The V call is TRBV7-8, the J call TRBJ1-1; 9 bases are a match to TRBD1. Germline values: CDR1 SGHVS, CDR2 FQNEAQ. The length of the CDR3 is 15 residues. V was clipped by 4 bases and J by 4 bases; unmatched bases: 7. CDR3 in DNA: TGTGCCAGCAGCTCTGGGACAGGGAGGGTCACTGAAGCTTTCTTT. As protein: CASSSGTGRVTEAFF.

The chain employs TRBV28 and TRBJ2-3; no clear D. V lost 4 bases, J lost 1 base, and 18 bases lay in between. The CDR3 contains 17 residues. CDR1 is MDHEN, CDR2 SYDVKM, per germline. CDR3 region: CASSSSVSRFRTDTQYF. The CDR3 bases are TGTGCCAGCAGTTCTTCAGTGTCTCGATTTCGCACAGATACGCAGTATTTT.

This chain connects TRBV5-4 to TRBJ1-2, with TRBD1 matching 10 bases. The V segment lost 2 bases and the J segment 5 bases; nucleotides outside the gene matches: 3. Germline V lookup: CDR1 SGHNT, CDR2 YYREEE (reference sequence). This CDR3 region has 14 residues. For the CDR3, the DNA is TGTGCCAGCAGCTTTCCGGGACAGGGGTATGGCTACACCTTC. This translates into CASSFPGQGYGYTF.

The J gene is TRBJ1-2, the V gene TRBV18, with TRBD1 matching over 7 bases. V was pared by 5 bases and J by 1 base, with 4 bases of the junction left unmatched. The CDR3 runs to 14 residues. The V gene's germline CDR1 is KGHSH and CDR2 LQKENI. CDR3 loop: CASSTGTDNYGYTF. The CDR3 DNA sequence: TGTGCCAGCTCAACCGGGACAGATAACTATGGCTACACCTTC.

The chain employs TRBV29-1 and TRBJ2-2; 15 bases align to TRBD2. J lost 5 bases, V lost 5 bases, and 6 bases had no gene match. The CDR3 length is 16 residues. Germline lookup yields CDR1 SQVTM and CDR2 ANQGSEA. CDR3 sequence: CSVMGLAGGLTGELFF. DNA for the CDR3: TGCAGCGTTATGGGACTAGCGGGAGGTTTGACCGGGGAGCTGTTTTTT.

Here the CDR3 DNA reads TGTGCCAGTAGTATTCCCGACCGAGCGAGGACCCAGTACTTC. It is translated as CASSIPDRARTQYF. The chain has TRBV19 and TRBJ2-5; D is uncertain. The CDR3 totals 14 residues. Germline V gene sequence: CDR1 LNHDA, CDR2 SQIVND (reference sequence). The V gene lost 3 bases and the J gene lost 7 bases, with 15 bases spanning the gap.

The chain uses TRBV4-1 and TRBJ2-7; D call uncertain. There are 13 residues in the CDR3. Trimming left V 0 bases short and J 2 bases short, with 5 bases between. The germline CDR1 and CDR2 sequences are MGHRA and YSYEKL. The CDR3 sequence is CASSQEPAYEQYF. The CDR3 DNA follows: TGCGCCAGCAGCCAAGAGCCGGCCTACGAGCAGTACTTC.